One T cell receptor (beta chain) is described in this entry. Its antigen is currently unknown. This entry comes from a study of CD8+ T cells in alopecia areata. Whole-study findings and limits: Lesional scalp exceeded normal scalp in clonality, especially in alopecia totalis/universalis.

RNA extraction and reverse transcription yielded cDNA as sequencing template. The protocol was immunoSEQ multiplex PCR, while the TCRdb copy is restricted to in-frame clones and leaves out a portion. The repertoire consists of more than 100,000 clones, with about 60% occurring once and the leading ten covering about 8.8%. V lost 6 bases to trimming and J lost 0 bases; unmatched junction nucleotides: 11. CDR1 MNHEY and CDR2 SMNVEV come from the germline V gene (reference sequence). This CDR3 has 17 amino acids. The chain has TRBV27 and TRBJ2-1; 7 bases agree with TRBD1. The receptor was isolated from a human donor in good health. The sample taken for sequencing was CD4+ T cells sorted from blood. CDR3 protein: CASSLDRAFSSYNEQFF. CDR3 in DNA: TGTGCCAGCAGCCTTGACAGGGCCTTTAGCTCCTACAATGAGCAGTTCTTC.